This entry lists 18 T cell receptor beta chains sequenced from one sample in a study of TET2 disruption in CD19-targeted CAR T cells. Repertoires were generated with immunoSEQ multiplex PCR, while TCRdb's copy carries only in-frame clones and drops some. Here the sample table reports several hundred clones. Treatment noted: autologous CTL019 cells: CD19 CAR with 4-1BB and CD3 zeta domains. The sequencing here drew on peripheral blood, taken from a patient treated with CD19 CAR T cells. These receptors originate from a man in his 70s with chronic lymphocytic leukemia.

The sequenced part of the CDR3 DNA is TGTGCCAGCAGTTTAGTGCCCAGGAATGAG. It yields the protein CASSLVPRNE. The CDR3, in full, reads CASSLVPRNEQFF. The chain combines TRBV28 with TRBJ2-1; D ambiguous. The sequence runs out 3 residues before the end of the CDR3; the remainder is reconstructed from the germline J gene. V was cut by 2 bases and J by 7 bases, with 9 bases left in between. The germline gives CDR1 MDHEN, CDR2 SYDVKM. CDR3 length: 13 amino acids.

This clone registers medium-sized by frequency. CDR3 sequence reads: CSASIAPPGDQETQYF. The covered CDR3 bases are TGCAGTGCTTCTATCGCCCCTCCAGGGGACCAAGAGACC. The V and J genes are TRBV20-1 and TRBJ2-5, with a tentative D call TRBD1 (6 bases). The read ends 3 residues before the CDR3 terminus; that terminus is restored from the germline J gene. Looked up from germline, CDR1 is DFQATT and CDR2 is SNEGSKA (reference sequence). The CDR3 has 16 amino acids. Between the trimmed V and J ends, which lost 5 bases and 0 bases, there was a span of 19 bases.

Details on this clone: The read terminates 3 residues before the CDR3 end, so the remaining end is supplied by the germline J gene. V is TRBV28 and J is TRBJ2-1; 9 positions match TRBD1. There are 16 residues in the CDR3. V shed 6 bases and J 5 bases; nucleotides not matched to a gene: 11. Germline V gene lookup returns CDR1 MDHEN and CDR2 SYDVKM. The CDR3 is CASSPMPGQGNNEQFF. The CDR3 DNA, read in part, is TGTGCCAGCAGCCCGATGCCGGGACAGGGCAACAATGAG.

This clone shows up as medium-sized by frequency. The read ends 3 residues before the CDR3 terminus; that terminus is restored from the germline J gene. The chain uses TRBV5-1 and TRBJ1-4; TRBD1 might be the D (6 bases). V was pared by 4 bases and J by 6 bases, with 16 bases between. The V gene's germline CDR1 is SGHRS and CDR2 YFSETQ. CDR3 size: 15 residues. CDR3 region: CASSPDRNSDEKLFF. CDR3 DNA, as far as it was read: TGCGCCAGCAGCCCAGACAGGAATTCGGATGAAAAA.

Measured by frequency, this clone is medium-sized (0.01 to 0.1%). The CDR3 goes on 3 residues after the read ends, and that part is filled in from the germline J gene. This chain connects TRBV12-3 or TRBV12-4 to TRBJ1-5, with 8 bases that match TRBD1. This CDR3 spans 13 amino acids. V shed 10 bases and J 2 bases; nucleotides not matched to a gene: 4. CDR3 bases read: TGTGCCAACTTGACAGGGGGCAATCAGCCC. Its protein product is CANLTGGNQP. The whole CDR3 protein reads CANLTGGNQPQHF.

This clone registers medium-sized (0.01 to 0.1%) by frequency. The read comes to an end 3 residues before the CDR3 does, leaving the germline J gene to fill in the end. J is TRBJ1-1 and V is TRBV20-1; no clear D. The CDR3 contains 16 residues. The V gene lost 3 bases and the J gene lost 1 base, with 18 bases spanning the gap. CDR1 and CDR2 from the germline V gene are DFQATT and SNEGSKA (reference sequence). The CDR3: CSASPGGAGRNTEAFF. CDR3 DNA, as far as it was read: TGCAGTGCTAGTCCCGGAGGAGCGGGGAGGAACACTGAA.

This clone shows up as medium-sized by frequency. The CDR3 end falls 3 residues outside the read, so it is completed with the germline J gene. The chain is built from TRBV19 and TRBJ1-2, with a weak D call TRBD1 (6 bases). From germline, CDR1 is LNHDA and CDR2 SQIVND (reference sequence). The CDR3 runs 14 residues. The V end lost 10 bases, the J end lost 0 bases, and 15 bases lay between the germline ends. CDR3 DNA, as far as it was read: TGTGCCACCCTCGGACAGTACACTAACTATGGC. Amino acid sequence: CATLGQYTNYG. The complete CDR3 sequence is CATLGQYTNYGYTF.

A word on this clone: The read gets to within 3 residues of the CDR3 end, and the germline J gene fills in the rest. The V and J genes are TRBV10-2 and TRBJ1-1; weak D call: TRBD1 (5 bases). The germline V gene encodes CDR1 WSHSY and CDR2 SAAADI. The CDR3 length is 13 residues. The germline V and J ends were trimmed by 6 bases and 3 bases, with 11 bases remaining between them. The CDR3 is CASSREGYTEAFF. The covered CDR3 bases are TGCGCCAGCAGCAGGGAGGGTTACACTGAA.

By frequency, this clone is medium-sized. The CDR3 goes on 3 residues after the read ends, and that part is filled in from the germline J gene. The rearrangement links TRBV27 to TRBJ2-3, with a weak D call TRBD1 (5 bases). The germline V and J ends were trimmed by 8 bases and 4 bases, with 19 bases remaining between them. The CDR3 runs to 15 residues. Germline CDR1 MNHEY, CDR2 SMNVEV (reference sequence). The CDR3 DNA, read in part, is TGTGCCAGCCGGCCAGGGTTTATCCCTTCAGATACG. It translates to CASRPGFIPSDT. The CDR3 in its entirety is CASRPGFIPSDTQYF.

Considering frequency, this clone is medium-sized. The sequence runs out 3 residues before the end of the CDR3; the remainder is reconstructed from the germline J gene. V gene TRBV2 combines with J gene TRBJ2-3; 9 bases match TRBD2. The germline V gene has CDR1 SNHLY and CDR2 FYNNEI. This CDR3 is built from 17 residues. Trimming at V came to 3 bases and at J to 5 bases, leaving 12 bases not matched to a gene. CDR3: CASSDLWTSARGDTQYF. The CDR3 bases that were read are TGTGCCAGCAGTGACTTATGGACTAGCGCGCGTGGAGATACG.

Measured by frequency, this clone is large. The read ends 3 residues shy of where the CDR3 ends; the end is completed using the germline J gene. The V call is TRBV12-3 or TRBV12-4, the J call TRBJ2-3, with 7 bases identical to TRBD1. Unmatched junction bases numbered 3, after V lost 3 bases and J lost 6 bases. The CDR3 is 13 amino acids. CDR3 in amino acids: CASSLGTADTQYF. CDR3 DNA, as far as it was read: TGTGCCAGCAGTTTGGGGACAGCGGATACG.

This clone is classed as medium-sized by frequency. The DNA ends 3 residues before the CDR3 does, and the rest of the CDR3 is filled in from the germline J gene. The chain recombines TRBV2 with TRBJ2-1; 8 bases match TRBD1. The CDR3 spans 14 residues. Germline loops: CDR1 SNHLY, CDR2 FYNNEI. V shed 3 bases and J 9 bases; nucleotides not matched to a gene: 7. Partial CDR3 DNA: TGTGCCAGCAGTGAGGGCCAGGGGGCCCCTGAG. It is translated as CASSEGQGAPE. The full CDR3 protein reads CASSEGQGAPEQFF.

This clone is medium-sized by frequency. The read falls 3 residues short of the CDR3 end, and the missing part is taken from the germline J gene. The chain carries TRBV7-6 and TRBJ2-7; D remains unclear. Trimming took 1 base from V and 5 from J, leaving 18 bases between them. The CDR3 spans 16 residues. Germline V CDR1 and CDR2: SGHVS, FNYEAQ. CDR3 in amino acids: CASSLVSWQDGHEQYF. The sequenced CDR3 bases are TGTGCCAGCAGCTTAGTGTCGTGGCAGGATGGGCACGAG.

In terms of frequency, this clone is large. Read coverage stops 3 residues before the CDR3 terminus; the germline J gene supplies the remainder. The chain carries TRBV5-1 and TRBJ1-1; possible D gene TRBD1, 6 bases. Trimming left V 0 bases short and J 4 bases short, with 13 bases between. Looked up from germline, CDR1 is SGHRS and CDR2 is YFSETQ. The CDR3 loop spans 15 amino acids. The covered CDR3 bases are TGCGCCAGCAGCTTGGCCAAGGCAGGGGTCACTGAA. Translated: CASSLAKAGVTE. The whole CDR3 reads CASSLAKAGVTEAFF.

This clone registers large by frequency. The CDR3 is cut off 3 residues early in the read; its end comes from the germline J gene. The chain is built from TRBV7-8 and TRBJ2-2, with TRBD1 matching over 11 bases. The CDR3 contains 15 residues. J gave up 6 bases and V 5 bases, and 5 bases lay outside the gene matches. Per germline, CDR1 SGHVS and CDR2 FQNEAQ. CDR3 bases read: TGTGCCAGCAGCCACCGGGGACAGGGGGCCGGGGAG. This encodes CASSHRGQGAGE. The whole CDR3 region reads CASSHRGQGAGELFF.

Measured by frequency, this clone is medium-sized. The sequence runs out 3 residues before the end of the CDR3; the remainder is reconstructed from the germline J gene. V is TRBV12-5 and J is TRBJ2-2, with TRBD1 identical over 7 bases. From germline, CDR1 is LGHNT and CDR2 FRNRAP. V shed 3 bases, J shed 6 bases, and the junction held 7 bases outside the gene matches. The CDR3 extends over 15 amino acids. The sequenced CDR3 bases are TGTGCTAGTGGTTTCGTCCAGGGGGAGTCCGGGGAG. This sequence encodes CASGFVQGESGE. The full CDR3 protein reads CASGFVQGESGELFF.

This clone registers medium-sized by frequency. CDR3 DNA (partial): TGTGCCAGCGGACAGGGGGCAGGTGAAAAA. It yields the protein CASGQGAGEK. The whole CDR3 sequence reads CASGQGAGEKLFF. The V call is TRBV12-3 or TRBV12-4, the J call TRBJ1-4; 11 bases are shared with TRBD1. Coverage ceases 3 residues before the CDR3 finishes, and the germline J gene fills in the end. This CDR3 contains 13 residues. V trimming: 8 bases; J trimming: 7 bases; junction bases outside the gene matches: 3.

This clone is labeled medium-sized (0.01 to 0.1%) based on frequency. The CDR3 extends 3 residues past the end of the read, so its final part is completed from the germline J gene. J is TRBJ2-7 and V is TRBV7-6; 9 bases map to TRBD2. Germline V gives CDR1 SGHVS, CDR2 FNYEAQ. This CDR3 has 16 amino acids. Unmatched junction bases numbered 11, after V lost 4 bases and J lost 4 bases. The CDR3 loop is CASSSPGLAKVYEQYF. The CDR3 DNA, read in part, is TGTGCCAGCAGCTCACCGGGACTAGCCAAAGTATACGAG.